This TCR beta chain was sequenced in a study of T cell repertoires in cytomegalovirus infection. The V end lost 5 bases, the J end lost 0 bases, and 11 bases lay between the germline ends. CDR1 and CDR2 (germline): SNHLY, FYNNEI. The CDR3 is 14 amino acids. This clonotype occurred many times. A single record per CDR3 protein comes from TCRdb applying MiXCR to the reads. The profile shows roughly 280,000 distinct CDR3 sequences, roughly 13% of them singletons. The chain recombines TRBV2 with TRBJ2-7; D uncertain. The sample was PBMCs. The clonotype originates from a human donor in good health (CMV status not recorded). Some clones in this sample may be carry-over from other donors' samples. The CDR3 DNA is TGTGCCAGCAGTCGTAAGGGATTCTCCTACGAGCAGTACTTC. Translating it yields CASSRKGFSYEQYF.